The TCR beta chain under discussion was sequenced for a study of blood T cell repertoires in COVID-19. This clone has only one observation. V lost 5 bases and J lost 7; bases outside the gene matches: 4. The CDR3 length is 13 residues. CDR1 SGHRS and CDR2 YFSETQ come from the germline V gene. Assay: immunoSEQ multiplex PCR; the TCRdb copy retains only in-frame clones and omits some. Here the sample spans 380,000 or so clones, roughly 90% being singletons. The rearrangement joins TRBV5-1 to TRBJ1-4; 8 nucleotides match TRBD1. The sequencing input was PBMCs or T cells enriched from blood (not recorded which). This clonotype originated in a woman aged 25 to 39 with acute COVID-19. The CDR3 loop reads CASRNRGSEKLFF. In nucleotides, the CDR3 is TGCGCCAGCAGAAACAGGGGGAGTGAAAAACTGTTTTTT.